Presented here are 26 T cell receptor beta chains from one specimen sequenced in a study of T cells in Graves' hyperthyroidism and ophthalmopathy. Researchers amplified the TCR beta CDR3 regions from RNA transcripts. The HTBI primer set was used in a first-round RT-PCR of the TCR CDR3. One entry per CDR3 protein, called by TCRdb with MiXCR from the multiplex PCR reads. This sample yields approximately 95,000 distinct CDR3 sequences, of which about 40% are seen a single time; approximately 10% belongs to the top ten. Sequencing was done on a sample of peripheral blood or thyroid tissue (not recorded which). These receptors came from a woman aged 25-40 years with Graves' hyperthyroidism.

This clonotype was detected ten times or more. This chain links TRBV20-1 with TRBJ1-2, with D tentatively TRBD1 (6 bases). The CDR3 is 13 residues long. Per the germline V gene, CDR1 is DFQATT and CDR2 is SNEGSKA (reference sequence). The V end was cut by 6 bases, the J end by 1 base, with 12 bases between. The CDR3 DNA follows: TGCAGTGCGGGAAGACAGGTTAACTATGGCTACACCTTC. Translation: CSAGRQVNYGYTF.

V gene TRBV7-2 combines with J gene TRBJ2-2; 9 positions match TRBD1. The V gene's germline CDR1 is SGHTA and CDR2 FQGNSA. The CDR3 runs 16 residues. Trimming at V came to 5 bases and at J to 4 bases, leaving 8 bases not matched to a gene. As DNA, the CDR3 is TGTGCCAGCAGCGCCGGGACAGGGTTGGGCACCGGGGAGCTGTTTTTT. Translation: CASSAGTGLGTGELFF.

This clonotype was picked up many times. The chain employs TRBV10-3 and TRBJ2-7; 9 nucleotides line up with TRBD1. The CDR3 length is 14 residues. CDR1 and CDR2 (germline): ENHRY, SYGVKD. The junction had 4 bases not matched to a gene; V was cut back by 6 bases and J by 1 base. CDR3 protein: CAISEDRGSYEQYF. CDR3 in DNA: TGTGCCATCAGCGAGGACAGGGGTTCCTACGAGCAGTACTTC.

V and J are TRBV2 and TRBJ2-7; 9 nucleotides align to TRBD2. The CDR3 covers 14 residues. V trimming: 8 bases; J trimming: 6 bases; junction bases outside the gene matches: 11. Germline lookup yields CDR1 SNHLY and CDR2 FYNNEI. The CDR3 DNA reads TGTGCCAGCTACCCAGCTAGCGGGACACGCGAGCAGTACTTC. It specifies CASYPASGTREQYF.

The V and J genes are TRBV20-1 and TRBJ1-4, with 9 nucleotides matching TRBD1. The CDR3 contains 14 residues. Germline trimming cut 2 bases from V and 8 bases from J; bases unmatched to any gene: 6. Germline-derived CDR1 and CDR2 are DFQATT and SNEGSKA (reference sequence). CDR3 in amino acids: CSARSDRGNEKLFF. DNA for the CDR3: TGCAGTGCTAGATCCGACAGGGGGAACGAAAAACTGTTTTTT.

This clonotype was found many times. The V and J genes are TRBV27 and TRBJ1-6; tentative D call: TRBD1 (6 bases). The CDR3 totals 16 residues. V lost 2 bases and J lost 7, with 15 bases in between. The germline gives CDR1 MNHEY, CDR2 SMNVEV (reference sequence). The CDR3 sequence is CASSLPRTVGNSPLHF. The CDR3 DNA is TGTGCCAGCAGTTTACCCCGGACAGTAGGGAATTCACCCCTCCACTTT.

There are many counts of this clonotype. This rearrangement joins TRBV20-1 to TRBJ2-5, with D possibly TRBD2 on 6 matching bases. Trimming took off 6 bases at V and 5 bases at J, with 16 bases between the two ends. The CDR3 runs to 13 residues. Germline CDR1 and CDR2: DFQATT and SNEGSKA (reference sequence). The chain's CDR3 is CSAKGLFGETQYF. CDR3 in DNA: TGCAGTGCCAAGGGACTTTTCGGCGAGACCCAGTACTTC.

This clonotype has only a few counts. The gene calls are TRBV28 and TRBJ2-7; 9 bases are a match to TRBD1. V lost 6 bases to trimming and J lost 3 bases; unmatched junction nucleotides: 9. CDR3 length: 15 residues. The germline gives CDR1 MDHEN, CDR2 SYDVKM. The CDR3, as DNA: TGTGCCAGCAGCACGCCGGGACAGGGCTACTACGAGCAGTACTTC. As protein: CASSTPGQGYYEQYF.

With respect to this clonotype: The conserved closing phenylalanine or tryptophan is absent in this CDR3, likely reflecting a read error. It is unclear where the CDR3 begins or ends on the DNA, so no DNA is shown, and the CDR3 is as TCRdb lists it. V usage is TRBV7-8 and J usage is TRBJ1-5. Germline loops: CDR1 SGHVS, CDR2 FQNEAQ. Termini included, the CDR3 measures 8 amino acids. The CDR3 spells CASSRGSA.

Worth noting for this clonotype: At one of its ends the junction is not consistent with the germline gene, which may arise from a read error. The V call is TRBV7-6, the J call TRBJ1-6; 12 positions agree with TRBD1. Germline loops: CDR1 SGHVS, CDR2 FNYEAQ. The CDR3 consists of 17 residues. The CDR3 is CATSTRDRGHLYSPLHF. As DNA, the CDR3 is TGTGCCACCAGCACCCGGGACAGGGGGCATCTATATTCACCCCTCCACTTT.

At least ten counts were recorded for this clonotype. The DNA of the CDR3 is TGTGCCAGCAGCTTTACGGGGGGAGGGACAGATACGCAGTATTTT. Protein product: CASSFTGGGTDTQYF. The rearrangement joins TRBV7-3 to TRBJ2-3; 7 positions agree with TRBD2. This CDR3 region has 15 residues. With V trimmed by 3 bases and J by 3 bases, 6 bases remained unmatched. Germline V CDR1 and CDR2: SGHTA, FQGTGA.

This clonotype was observed many times. The rearrangement links TRBV20-1 to TRBJ2-5; no firm D call. V was pared by 0 bases and J by 2 bases, with 10 bases between. Germline V gives CDR1 DFQATT, CDR2 SNEGSKA (reference sequence). The CDR3 extends over 14 amino acids. The CDR3 region is CSARDPVVQETQYF. The CDR3 DNA reads TGCAGTGCTAGAGATCCCGTGGTTCAAGAGACCCAGTACTTC.

This clonotype was seen at least ten times. The rearrangement joins TRBV11-2 to TRBJ1-2; TRBD1 matches 9 bases. The CDR3 is 15 amino acids. CDR1 is SGHAT and CDR2 is FQNNGV in the germline V gene. Trimming cost V 6 bases and J 6 bases; bases outside gene matches: 11. In nucleotides, the CDR3 is TGTGCCAGCAGTTCCGGGACAGGGAGTTGGAATGGCTACACCTTC. It specifies CASSSGTGSWNGYTF. Full variable domain (missing parts from reference TRBV11-2 and TRBJ1-2): EAGVAQSPRYKIIEKRQSVAFWCNPISGHATLYWYQQILGQGPKLLIQFQNNGVVDDSQLPKDRFSAERLKGVDSTLKIQPAKLEDSAVYLCASSSGTGSWNGYTFGSGTRLTVV.

This clonotype was recorded at least ten times. The CDR3: CASSPIREPNYGYTF. The CDR3 DNA reads as TGTGCCAGCTCACCAATTAGGGAACCCAACTATGGCTACACCTTC. The V and J genes are TRBV18 and TRBJ1-2, with D unresolved. This CDR3 region has 15 residues. Germline loops: CDR1 KGHSH, CDR2 LQKENI. V was shortened by 2 bases and J by 2 bases, with 12 bases between the two germline ends.

This clonotype was recorded many times. The chain recombines TRBV5-8 with TRBJ2-5; 9 bases are a match to TRBD2. The junction had 4 bases not matched to a gene; V was cut back by 0 bases and J by 1 base. Per the germline V gene, CDR1 is SGHTS and CDR2 is YDEGEE. CDR3 length equals 16 residues. The chain's CDR3 is CASSLEASGTQETQYF. Here the CDR3 DNA reads TGTGCCAGCAGCTTGGAGGCTAGCGGGACCCAAGAGACCCAGTACTTC.

The table lists this clonotype with a few counts. The J gene is TRBJ2-3, the V gene TRBV5-1, with TRBD1 matching over 10 bases. Germline V CDR1 and CDR2: SGHRS, YFSETQ. Losses at the gene ends were 4 bases for V and 5 bases for J; bases not matched to a gene: 7. The CDR3 covers 15 residues. The CDR3 sequence: CASSQGTGAGDTQYF. The CDR3 nucleotides read TGCGCCAGCAGCCAAGGGACAGGGGCCGGAGATACGCAGTATTTT.

This clonotype has just a few counts. A clone one base away is much larger, so this may be a read error. Because it lacks the conserved phenylalanine or tryptophan at the end, this CDR3 is likely a read error. The J gene is TRBJ1-6, the V gene TRBV5-4; 7 bases are shared with TRBD1. The germline V gene encodes CDR1 SGHNT and CDR2 YYREEE (reference sequence). This CDR3 spans 15 amino acids. Trimming took 2 bases from V and 6 from J; bases not matched to a gene: 5. CDR3 loop: CASSLGSGGNSPLHS. The DNA for the CDR3 is TGTGCCAGCAGCTTAGGGTCAGGGGGTAATTCACCCCTCCACTCT.

This clonotype was observed many times. The CDR3 spells CAKTSTGELFF. In DNA, the CDR3 is TGCGCCAAAACGAGCACCGGGGAGCTGTTTTTT. This rearrangement joins TRBV5-1 to TRBJ2-2; D gene unclear. Germline CDR1 and CDR2: SGHRS and YFSETQ. V was cut by 9 bases and J by 4 bases, with 7 bases left in between. The CDR3 length is 11 residues.

The chain joins TRBV19 to TRBJ2-3; D ambiguous. This CDR3 region has 13 residues. Trimming cost V 6 bases and J 6 bases, with 13 bases left between them. Germline values: CDR1 LNHDA, CDR2 SQIVND (reference sequence). The CDR3 coding sequence is TGTGCCAGTAGCCATAGCCATTCGGATACGCAGTATTTT. Its protein is CASSHSHSDTQYF. Supplemented by reference TRBV19 and TRBJ2-3, the full variable domain reads DGGITQSPKYLFRKEGQNVTLSCEQNLNHDAMYWYRQDPGQGLRLIYYSQIVNDFQKGDIAEGYSVSREKKESFPLTVTSAQKNPTAFYLCASSHSHSDTQYFGPGTRLTVL.

The chain uses TRBV15 and TRBJ2-5, with no clear D. Trimming removed 1 base at V and 0 bases at J, with 6 bases between. CDR3 length: 14 amino acids. Germline assignment: CDR1 LNHNV and CDR2 YYDKDF (reference sequence). CDR3 loop: CATSRVGNQETQYF. In DNA form, the CDR3 reads TGTGCCACCAGCAGAGTAGGGAACCAAGAGACCCAGTACTTC.

The chain carries TRBV5-1 and TRBJ1-2; unclear D gene. The CDR3 spans 15 residues. V was cut by 3 bases and J by 5 bases, with 17 bases left in between. Per germline, CDR1 SGHRS and CDR2 YFSETQ. In DNA, the CDR3 is TGCGCCAGCAGCTCCAACGTGGACGGAGTTTATGGCTACACCTTC. The encoded protein is CASSSNVDGVYGYTF.

This clonotype was counted between two and nine times. A read error may be the cause here, since a much bigger clone is one base away. The conserved final phenylalanine or tryptophan is absent from the CDR3, which likely points to a read error. CDR3 protein: CASNPGPRREQYL. The CDR3 DNA sequence: TGTGCCAGCAACCCGGGACCCAGACGGGAGCAGTACCTC. The V and J genes are TRBV5-8 and TRBJ2-7; D might be TRBD1 or TRBD2, each matching 5 bases. Deletions cut 6 bases from V and 7 bases from J, with 17 bases between. The germline V gene encodes CDR1 SGHTS and CDR2 YDEGEE. The CDR3 is made up of 13 amino acids.

Many counts were recorded for this clonotype. The chain links TRBV7-2 to TRBJ1-1; D not resolved. The germline V gene has CDR1 SGHTA and CDR2 FQGNSA. Trimming took off 4 bases at V and 4 bases at J, with 13 bases between the two ends. CDR3 length: 14 amino acids. The CDR3 DNA is TGTGCCAGCAGCTCGGAGTATAGACTCACTGAAGCTTTCTTT. Encoded protein: CASSSEYRLTEAFF.

This clonotype was picked up many times. The chain has TRBV10-3 and TRBJ1-4; D possibly corresponds to TRBD1 (5 bases). The germline V gene encodes CDR1 ENHRY and CDR2 SYGVKD. V was trimmed by 3 bases and J by 3 bases, leaving 8 bases between them. This CDR3 comprises 14 residues. The CDR3 region is CAISERGANEKLFF. CDR3 coding DNA: TGTGCCATCAGTGAACGGGGGGCTAATGAAAAACTGTTTTTT.

This clonotype was counted many times. V gene TRBV19 combines with J gene TRBJ2-2; tentative D call: TRBD2 (5 bases). Trimming cost V 6 bases and J 7 bases, with 12 bases left between them. The CDR3 length is 13 residues. Germline CDR1 reads LNHDA; CDR2 reads SQIVND (reference sequence). The CDR3 DNA reads as TGTGCCAGTAGCACGTATCGGGACGGGGAGCTGTTTTTT. The encoded protein is CASSTYRDGELFF.

The rearrangement links TRBV10-3 to TRBJ1-1; possible D gene TRBD1, 5 bases. This CDR3 is 14 amino acids long. Germline V gene lookup returns CDR1 ENHRY and CDR2 SYGVKD. V dropped 6 bases and J dropped 7 bases, with 18 bases sitting between them. CDR3 sequence: CAIRDWDQRGEAFF. CDR3 DNA: TGTGCCATCAGGGACTGGGACCAACGAGGTGAAGCTTTCTTT.